One and the same sample provided the 20 T cell receptor beta chains below, sequenced in a study of cytomegalovirus exposure and HLA in healthy donors. Method: immunoSEQ multiplex PCR; TCRdb's copy keeps in-frame clones and lacks some. Of around 180,000 clones in the sample, 86% were seen once. The source material was PBMCs. These receptors originate from a woman aged 18-35 years in good health and CMV-seronegative.

This rearrangement joins TRBV7-3 to TRBJ2-3, with 7 bases fitting TRBD2. V gave up 4 bases and J gave up 2 bases; unmatched junction bases: 3. In germline, CDR1 is SGHTA, CDR2 FQGTGA. The CDR3 sequence is 14 residues long. The CDR3 reads CASSSAGNTDTQYF. CDR3 coding DNA: TGTGCCAGCAGCTCAGCGGGGAACACAGATACGCAGTATTTT. The variable domain in full, with the rest retrieved from reference TRBV7-3 and TRBJ2-3, is GAGVSQTPSNKVTEKGKYVELRCDPISGHTALYWYRQSLGQGPEFLIYFQGTGAADDSGLPNDRFFAVRPEGSVSTLKIQRTERGDSAVYLCASSSAGNTDTQYFGPGTRLTVL.

The chain carries TRBV28 and TRBJ2-2; 8 nucleotides line up with TRBD1. The CDR3 is 15 residues long. V lost 8 bases and J lost 4; bases outside the gene matches: 9. The germline gives CDR1 MDHEN, CDR2 SYDVKM. The CDR3 protein is CASLGTGVGTGELFF. In DNA, the CDR3 is TGTGCCAGCCTCGGGACAGGAGTAGGCACCGGGGAGCTGTTTTTT.

This chain links TRBV5-1 with TRBJ2-7, with 7 bases that match TRBD1. The V segment lost 4 bases and the J segment 3 bases; nucleotides outside the gene matches: 19. Looked up from germline, CDR1 is SGHRS and CDR2 is YFSETQ. CDR3 length: 18 amino acids. This CDR3 reads CASSAGSNTGEIFYEQYF. Here the CDR3 DNA reads TGCGCCAGCAGCGCCGGATCTAATACAGGGGAGATATTCTACGAGCAGTACTTC.

The V gene is TRBV19, the J gene TRBJ1-5, with 8 bases aligning to TRBD1. Germline values: CDR1 LNHDA, CDR2 SQIVND (reference sequence). J gave up 9 bases and V 7 bases, and 5 bases lay outside the gene matches. This CDR3 comprises 12 residues. DNA for the CDR3: TGTGCCAGTAAGGGACAGGTCGGGCCCCAGCATTTT. Its translation: CASKGQVGPQHF. The complete variable domain, with remaining parts taken from reference TRBV19 and TRBJ1-5, reads DGGITQSPKYLFRKEGQNVTLSCEQNLNHDAMYWYRQDPGQGLRLIYYSQIVNDFQKGDIAEGYSVSREKKESFPLTVTSAQKNPTAFYLCASKGQVGPQHFGDGTRLSIL.

This rearrangement joins TRBV30 to TRBJ2-7; 7 bases fit TRBD1. This CDR3 has 14 residues. CDR1 and CDR2 (germline): GTSNPN, SVGIG (reference sequence). With V trimmed by 0 bases and J by 6 bases, 8 bases remained unmatched. This chain's CDR3 is CAWSVPYRGGEQYF. In DNA form, the CDR3 reads TGTGCCTGGAGTGTCCCCTACAGGGGCGGCGAGCAGTACTTC.

V is TRBV12-5 and J is TRBJ2-1; 8 positions agree with TRBD2. With V trimmed by 1 base and J by 8 bases, 10 bases remained unmatched. The CDR3 runs to 16 residues. CDR1 LGHNT and CDR2 FRNRAP come from the germline V gene. CDR3: CASGLGSRGGLDEQFF. CDR3 nucleotides: TGTGCTAGTGGTTTGGGCTCTCGGGGGGGGCTGGATGAGCAGTTCTTC.

Comment on this clone: The junction departs from the called germline gene at one end, perhaps through a read error. The chain is built from TRBV4-2 and TRBJ1-5; the match to TRBD1 covers 8 bases. In germline, CDR1 is LGHNA, CDR2 YNFKEQ. The CDR3 extends over 16 amino acids. CDR3 in amino acids: CASSQDQGQGNQPQHF. The CDR3 nucleotides read TGTGCCAGCAGCCAAGATCAAGGACAGGGCAACCAGCCCCAGCATTTT.

The V gene is TRBV9, the J gene TRBJ2-1; 9 nucleotides align to TRBD2. Germline values: CDR1 SGDLS, CDR2 YYNGEE. CDR3 length: 16 residues. Trimming took 0 bases from V and 3 from J; bases not matched to a gene: 4. This chain's CDR3 is CASSVVAGEIYNEQFF. For the CDR3, the DNA is TGTGCCAGCAGCGTAGTAGCGGGGGAAATCTACAATGAGCAGTTCTTC.

V usage is TRBV2 and J usage is TRBJ2-3; no firm D call. Trimming stripped 4 bases from V and 2 bases from J, with 13 bases between. There are 15 residues in the CDR3. Germline CDR1 SNHLY, CDR2 FYNNEI. As DNA, the CDR3 is TGTGCCAGCAGTGGTTGGCGGCCGGACACAGATACGCAGTATTTT. Protein: CASSGWRPDTDTQYF.

V gene TRBV28 combines with J gene TRBJ2-7; 7 bases are shared with TRBD1. The junction had 8 bases not matched to a gene; V was cut back by 5 bases and J by 4 bases. The CDR3 length is 14 residues. The germline CDR1 and CDR2 sequences are MDHEN and SYDVKM. The CDR3 region is CASSRQGIRYEQYF. The CDR3 nucleotides are TGTGCCAGCAGTAGACAGGGTATCAGGTACGAGCAGTACTTC.

The rearrangement joins TRBV6-5 to TRBJ1-1; TRBD1 is a possible D gene (6 bases). Germline values: CDR1 MNHEY, CDR2 SVGAGI. The CDR3 extends over 15 amino acids. The ends were cut back, 5 bases at V and 4 bases at J, with 17 bases in the middle. The CDR3 loop is CASSGRGGGSTEAFF. CDR3 DNA sequence: TGTGCCAGCAGTGGTAGGGGGGGAGGTAGCACTGAAGCTTTCTTT.

J is TRBJ2-7 and V is TRBV4-1; 9 bases match TRBD1. The germline V gene has CDR1 MGHRA and CDR2 YSYEKL. V gave up 2 bases and J gave up 4 bases; unmatched junction bases: 6. This CDR3 spans 15 amino acids. The CDR3 loop is CASSQPGQGRYEQYF. CDR3 nucleotides: TGCGCCAGCAGCCAACCGGGACAGGGTCGTTACGAGCAGTACTTC.

This rearrangement joins TRBV5-1 to TRBJ2-3; D is possibly TRBD1 (7 bases). The CDR3 runs to 15 residues. Trimming pared 4 bases from V and 1 base from J, leaving 13 bases between. CDR1 is SGHRS and CDR2 is YFSETQ in the germline V gene. This CDR3 is CASSPRGTGTDTQYF. The CDR3 coding sequence is TGCGCCAGCAGCCCCCGCGGGACAGGCACAGATACGCAGTATTTT. Full variable domain (rest looked up from reference TRBV5-1 and TRBJ2-3): KAGVTQTPRYLIKTRGQQVTLSCSPISGHRSVSWYQQTPGQGLQFLFEYFSETQRNKGNFPGRFSGRQFSNSRSEMNVSTLELGDSALYLCASSPRGTGTDTQYFGPGTRLTVL.

The DNA for the CDR3 is TGTGCCAGCAGCCAGCAGTCAGGGGTCTCTGGAAACACCATATATTTT. Translating it yields CASSQQSGVSGNTIYF. The rearrangement joins TRBV14 to TRBJ1-3, with D maybe TRBD1 (6 bases). There are 16 residues in the CDR3. Germline V gene data show CDR1 as SGHDN and CDR2 as FVKESK. The germline V and J ends were trimmed by 3 bases and 0 bases, with 12 bases remaining between them.

The gene calls are TRBV25-1 and TRBJ2-5; 7 bases map to TRBD1. Looked up from germline, CDR1 is MGHDK and CDR2 is SYGVNS. Trimming cost V 0 bases and J 6 bases; bases outside gene matches: 7. The CDR3 covers 15 residues. The CDR3 nucleotides are TGTGCCAGCAGTGAATATGGACAGGCCAAGCAGACCCAGTACTTC. It specifies CASSEYGQAKQTQYF. Complete variable domain (other parts from reference TRBV25-1 and TRBJ2-5): EADIYQTPRYLVIGTGKKITLECSQTMGHDKMYWYQQDPGMELHLIHYSYGVNSTEKGDLSSESTVSRIRTEHFPLTLESARPSHTSQYLCASSEYGQAKQTQYFGPGTRLLVL.

CDR3 sequence reads: CASSFRDMNTEAFF. The CDR3 DNA is TGCGCCAGCAGCTTCAGGGATATGAACACTGAAGCTTTCTTT. The chain joins TRBV5-1 to TRBJ1-1, with D tentatively TRBD1 (5 bases). The CDR3 has 14 amino acids. V was pared by 2 bases and J by 0 bases, with 8 bases between. Germline V lookup: CDR1 SGHRS, CDR2 YFSETQ.

The genes are TRBV7-2 and TRBJ2-3; 11 bases match TRBD2. Germline assignment: CDR1 SGHTA and CDR2 FQGNSA. The trim removed 3 bases at V and 9 bases at J, leaving 8 bases unmatched. This CDR3 has 15 residues. CDR3 DNA sequence: TGTGCCAGCAGCTTCCTGACTAGCGGGGAGGAAACGCAGTATTTT. Protein sequence: CASSFLTSGEETQYF.

The chain links TRBV11-2 to TRBJ2-1, with 7 bases fitting TRBD2. The junction had 11 bases not matched to a gene; V was cut back by 5 bases and J by 7 bases. Germline assignment: CDR1 SGHAT and CDR2 FQNNGV. This CDR3 spans 15 amino acids. CDR3 coding DNA: TGTGCCAGCAGCCGGACTCTGGGAGGGAGGAATGAGCAGTTCTTC. This encodes CASSRTLGGRNEQFF.

The chain joins TRBV7-9 to TRBJ1-1; D may be TRBD1 (6 bases). V was trimmed by 5 bases and J by 5 bases, leaving 15 bases between them. The CDR3 runs 14 residues. The germline gives CDR1 SEHNR, CDR2 FQNEAQ (reference sequence). Here the CDR3 reads CASSQGWGGTEAFF. CDR3 bases: TGTGCCAGCAGCCAGGGGTGGGGAGGGACTGAAGCTTTCTTT.

This chain joins TRBV7-8 and TRBJ2-1; 9 bases line up with TRBD2. V lost 9 bases, J lost 7 bases, and 13 bases stayed unmatched. This CDR3 comprises 15 residues. CDR1 and CDR2 (germline): SGHVS, FQNEAQ. The CDR3 here is CASALREGSGNEQFF. In DNA, the CDR3 is TGTGCCAGTGCTTTGCGGGAGGGTTCGGGGAATGAGCAGTTCTTC.